Listed below are T cell receptor beta chains from one sample, sequenced in a study of shared clonotypes between healthy human individuals. TCRdb's table, derived via immunoSEQ multiplex PCR, lists solely in-frame clones and lacks some. The table includes approximately 2.5 million clones, approximately 94% detected once. The sequencing input was naive CD4+ T cells from PBMCs. The receptors come from a man younger than 35 in good health. Some clones in this sample may be carry-over from other donors' samples. Both conserved end residues are part of each CDR3.

J | V | CDR3
TRBJ1-2 | TRBV6-1 | CASSDVRYPNYGYTF
TRBJ2-7 | TRBV9 | CASSVGSRSRVNEQYF
TRBJ2-7 | TRBV6-5 | CASRRVAESYEQYF
TRBJ1-4 | TRBV7-9 | CASSFFRGSEKLFF
TRBJ1-2 | TRBV7-2 | CASSRDRIYGYTF
TRBJ1-3 | TRBV6-5 | CASQRDAASGNTIYF
TRBJ1-1 | TRBV5-4 | CASRLDRGQGEAFF
TRBJ2-7 | TRBV19 | CASSPDGTGGYEQYF
TRBJ1-1 | TRBV5-4 | CASSPDGRGASTEAFF
TRBJ1-1 | TRBV5-8 | CASSLNTEAFF
TRBJ2-2 | TRBV21-1 | CASSKEGLSGRDTGELFF
TRBJ2-1 | TRBV19 | CASSIRLAGAGLGNEQFF
TRBJ1-1 | TRBV5-1 | CASSLAGKGGTEAFF
TRBJ2-5 | TRBV5-1 | CASSFGGRETQYF
TRBJ1-5 | TRBV15 | CATSRVPDRGQFVQPQHF
TRBJ2-7 | TRBV7-9 | CASSSDRAHEQYF
TRBJ1-2 | TRBV6-5 | CASSYSNLGGGFGYTF
TRBJ1-2 | TRBV18 | CASSPGGQTNYGYTF
TRBJ2-5 | TRBV4-3 | CASSQDQQETQYF
TRBJ1-2 | TRBV28 | CASSMTGDRRGRGYTF